These T cell receptor beta chains were read from a single sample in a study of T cells in localized non-small cell lung cancer. The table came from immunoSEQ multiplex PCR; TCRdb's copy has only in-frame clones and leaves some out. Of approximately 83,000 clones in the sample, roughly 91% were seen once. Source: PBMCs, taken before any cancer treatment. The receptor set was obtained from a woman aged 35 to 70 with stage II squamous cell lung carcinoma. Each CDR3 is given with its conserved first and last residue. D genes are given only for firm matches. Clone size appears in some rows only: once, few, many, or a class for an expanded clone.

j_gene,v_gene,d_gene,abundance,CDR3nt,CDR3aa
TRBJ2-7,TRBV6-1,-,-,TGTGCCAGCAAGCTAGTGGAGCAGTACTTC,CASKLVEQYF
TRBJ1-1,TRBV19,TRBD1,-,TGTGCCAGTAGGATTTACAGGGGGCCCGGTCTGAGCACTGAAGCTTTCTTT,CASRIYRGPGLSTEAFF
TRBJ2-1,TRBV2,-,-,TGTGCCAGCCTCCCTGTGGCCTACAATGAGCAGTTCTTC,CASLPVAYNEQFF
TRBJ2-5,TRBV5-6,TRBD1,-,TGTGCCAGCAGCTTGTTTTGGGGACAGGGAGAGACCCAGTACTTC,CASSLFWGQGETQYF
TRBJ2-6,TRBV9,-,-,TGTGCCAGCAGCGACGAGCTAGCGCAGATCTCTGGGGCCAACGTCCTGACTTTC,CASSDELAQISGANVLTF
TRBJ2-7,TRBV6-1,-,few,TGTGCCAGCCCCCCGGAGGGGACCTCCTACGAGCAGTACTTC,CASPPEGTSYEQYF
TRBJ1-2,TRBV28,TRBD1,-,TGTGCCAGCACCCAAGGGGGGGGACAGGGTGATGGCTACACCTTC,CASTQGGGQGDGYTF
TRBJ1-1,TRBV6-1,TRBD1,-,TGTGCCAGCAGTGAAAGTTTAGGATGGGCAGGGGGAAGGACTGAAGCTTTCTTT,CASSESLGWAGGRTEAFF
TRBJ1-2,TRBV30,TRBD1,-,TGTGCCTGCTCATCAGGGGGCGGCTACACCTTC,CACSSGGGYTF
TRBJ2-1,TRBV6-5,-,-,TGTGCCAGCAGTCACCCAACAGGGTACAATGAGCAGTTCTTC,CASSHPTGYNEQFF
TRBJ2-2,TRBV9,TRBD1,-,TGTGCCAGCAGCGCACGGACAGGCACCGGGGAGCTGTTTTTT,CASSARTGTGELFF
TRBJ1-1,TRBV29-1,TRBD1,once,TGCAGCGTTGGAGGGGGGACAGGGTCCTCTGAAGCTTTCTTT,CSVGGGTGSSEAFF
TRBJ2-1,TRBV27,TRBD1,-,TGTGCCAGCATCAGGGCAGGGGGAAATGAGCAGTTCTTC,CASIRAGGNEQFF
TRBJ2-7,TRBV6-1,TRBD1,-,TGTGCCAGCACCCGGGACAGGGGGCTCTACGAGCAGTACTTC,CASTRDRGLYEQYF
TRBJ2-1,TRBV19,TRBD1,-,TGTGCCAGTAGGCCGGGACAGGGAGGAAGGGAGCAGTTCTTC,CASRPGQGGREQFF
TRBJ1-2,TRBV5-1,TRBD1,-,TGCGCCAGCAGCTTGGCCGACAGGGAAGAGTACACCTTC,CASSLADREEYTF
TRBJ2-6,TRBV6-4,TRBD1,few,TGTGCCAGCAGTTTAGCACAGGGGGCAGGCAACGTCCTGACTTTC,CASSLAQGAGNVLTF
TRBJ2-5,TRBV19,TRBD1,-,TGTGCCAGTAGTCCGGACAGGGTTACGGAGACCCAGTACTTC,CASSPDRVTETQYF
TRBJ2-5,TRBV7-8,TRBD2,few,TGTGCCAGCAGCTTAGCGTGGCTTGGACTAGCGGGAGGCGAGACCCAGTACTTC,CASSLAWLGLAGGETQYF
TRBJ1-1,TRBV28,-,-,TGTGCCACGCGCCGAGGGGGAAGAACTGAAGCTTTCTTT,CATRRGGRTEAFF
TRBJ1-5,TRBV6-1,-,-,TGTGCCAGCAGTGAAGGCAGGGTCAATCAGCCCCAGCATTTT,CASSEGRVNQPQHF
TRBJ2-3,TRBV6-4,-,once,TGTGCCAGCAGTGATACCCTAGCTGCAGATACGCAGTATTTT,CASSDTLAADTQYF
TRBJ2-4,TRBV5-1,TRBD2,-,TGCGCCAGCAGCATCGGGACTAGCGGGGGTGGAAACATTCAGTACTTC,CASSIGTSGGGNIQYF
TRBJ2-1,TRBV11-2,-,-,TGTGCCAGCAGCTTAGGGTACTATGAGCAGTTCTTC,CASSLGYYEQFF
TRBJ1-3,TRBV6-5,-,-,TGTGCCAGCAGTCCGGCGGGGCCAGGAAACACCATATATTTT,CASSPAGPGNTIYF
TRBJ2-7,TRBV1,-,few,TGCACCAGCAGTCACCTAGCGGGTTACGAGCAGTACTTC,CTSSHLAGYEQYF
TRBJ1-1,TRBV7-8,TRBD1,-,TGTGCCAGCAGTTCCCGTCAGGGGGGGAACACTGAAGCTTTCTTT,CASSSRQGGNTEAFF
TRBJ2-5,TRBV4-1,TRBD2,-,TGCGCCAGCAGCCAAGAATCGGCCCGGCGGGAGCAGTACTTC,CASSQESARREQYF
TRBJ2-7,TRBV5-6,-,-,TGTGCCAGCAGCGGGGCCTCCTACGAGCAGTACTTC,CASSGASYEQYF
TRBJ2-1,TRBV5-1,TRBD2,-,TGCGCCAGCAGCTTGAGACTAGCGGCTAATGAGCAGTTCTTC,CASSLRLAANEQFF
TRBJ2-5,TRBV4-2,TRBD2,-,TGTGCCAGCAGCCGACAGGCGGGGGGTGCAGAGACCCAGTACTTC,CASSRQAGGAETQYF
TRBJ2-5,TRBV10-3,-,-,TGTGCCATCGCCTGGAGGGTGGGGGAGACCCAGTACTTC,CAIAWRVGETQYF
TRBJ2-3,TRBV5-1,-,-,TGCGCCAGCAGCTTAGGAGAGCGGAGCACAGATACGCAGTATTTT,CASSLGERSTDTQYF
TRBJ1-1,TRBV7-2,-,-,TGTGCCAGCAAGACTCGATCGAACACTGAAGCTTTCTTT,CASKTRSNTEAFF
TRBJ1-1,TRBV29-1,-,-,TGCAGCGACCGGGACACTGAAGCTTTCTTT,CSDRDTEAFF